These T cell receptor beta chains were read from a single sample in a study of blood T cells in healthy people across ages. In TCRdb, the 5' RACE reads were re-called with MiXCR into one record per CDR3 protein. The sample lists some 800,000 distinct CDR3 sequences; under 45% were seen once. Sequenced input: blood. These receptors were obtained from a man between 60 and 70 years old in good health. CDR3s include the opening cysteine and the closing phenylalanine or tryptophan. D genes are given only for firm matches. For some rows the clone size is stated as once, few or many, or as a class when expanded; others skip it.

v_gene,len,j_gene,d_gene,abundance,CDR3nt,CDR3aa
TRBV7-2,12,TRBJ2-7,NA,many,TGTGCCAGCAGCCCCCTAGGTAACGAGCAGTACTTC,CASSPLGNEQYF
TRBV19,17,TRBJ1-5,NA,NA,TGTACCAGTAGTATAGACGGGAGGGCCCTTAGCAATCAGCCCCAGCATTTT,CTSSIDGRALSNQPQHF
TRBV6-2/TRBV6-3,15,TRBJ1-2,TRBD1,NA,TGTGCCAGCAGCCGGGCCCAGACAGGGAACTATGGCTACACCTTC,CASSRAQTGNYGYTF
TRBV4-3,18,TRBJ2-5,NA,NA,TGCGCCAGCAGCCAAGATACACCAGGACGGCTTCGTTCGGAGACCCAGTACTTC,CASSQDTPGRLRSETQYF
TRBV13,15,TRBJ2-2,NA,NA,TGTGCCAGCAATATTCAGAGCCCGAACACCGGGGAGCTGTTTTTT,CASNIQSPNTGELFF
TRBV20-1,16,TRBJ2-3,NA,NA,TGCAGTGCATCGAAAATAGGGATAAGCGTTACAGATACGCAGTATTTT,CSASKIGISVTDTQYF
TRBV9,16,TRBJ2-1,TRBD2,NA,TGTACCAGCAGCCCACGCGGGGGGGAGACGGACAATGAGCAGTTCTTC,CTSSPRGGETDNEQFF
TRBV19,15,TRBJ2-1,TRBD2,NA,TGTGCCAGTAGATATTCCCCTAGCGGACCGGGTGAGCAGTTCTTC,CASRYSPSGPGEQFF
TRBV5-1,14,TRBJ1-2,TRBD1,NA,TGCGCCAGCAGCAAACAGGGGGCGCCGGAAGGCTACACCTTC,CASSKQGAPEGYTF
TRBV3-1,14,TRBJ2-3,NA,NA,TGTGCCAGCAGCCAAGACTGGTTGGCAGATACGCAGTATTTT,CASSQDWLADTQYF
TRBV7-2,16,TRBJ2-1,TRBD1,NA,TGTGCCAGCAGCTTAGTGGGACAGGGAGGCTACAATGAGCAGTTCTTC,CASSLVGQGGYNEQFF
TRBV7-9,16,TRBJ2-5,NA,NA,TGTGCCAGCAGCCGGACTTATGACAGGTTCCAAGAGACCCAGTACTTC,CASSRTYDRFQETQYF
TRBV6-1,16,TRBJ2-3,NA,NA,TGTGCCAGCAGACTCATTAGCGGACTTTCCACAGATGCGCAGTATTTT,CASRLISGLSTDAQYF
TRBV6-2/TRBV6-3,14,TRBJ2-7,NA,few,TGTGCCAGCAGTTACGTGCCAGGCATGTACGAGCAGTACTTC,CASSYVPGMYEQYF
TRBV5-6,17,TRBJ1-6,NA,few,TGTGCCAGCAGCTGGGCGAGGGGCAGCTCCTATAATTCACCCCTCCACTTT,CASSWARGSSYNSPLHF
TRBV7-9,15,TRBJ1-4,TRBD1,few,TGTGCCAGCAGCGGGGGGGGACAGATTAATGAAAAACTGTTTTTT,CASSGGGQINEKLFF
TRBV20-1,14,TRBJ1-6,NA,NA,TGCAGTGCCAGGATCAGCTCCTATAATTCACCCCTCCACTTT,CSARISSYNSPLHF
TRBV15,14,TRBJ1-2,TRBD1,NA,TGTGCCACCAGCTCGGACAGGGCAAAGTATGGCTACACCTTC,CATSSDRAKYGYTF
TRBV7-9,15,TRBJ1-6,NA,NA,TGTGCCAGCAGCGCCGGGACGGGCTTTCCATCACCCCTCCACTTT,CASSAGTGFPSPLHF
TRBV28,15,TRBJ2-7,NA,few,TGTGCCAGCAGCCAAGTAGGGCACAGAGGCTACGAGCAGTACTTC,CASSQVGHRGYEQYF
TRBV20-1,14,TRBJ1-6,NA,NA,TGCAGTGCTAGCGGGATTAGGGATAATTCACCCCTCCACTTT,CSASGIRDNSPLHF
TRBV7-3,15,TRBJ2-5,NA,few,TGTGCCAGCAGCCCCCAAAAGGGGCGAGGGGAGACCCAGTACTTC,CASSPQKGRGETQYF
TRBV20-1,12,TRBJ1-1,NA,NA,TGCAGGGCGATACACCAGAACACTGAAGCTTTCTTT,CRAIHQNTEAFF
TRBV20-1,15,TRBJ2-7,NA,NA,TGCAGTGCTAGAGAACCACAGGGCCATGTCTACGAGCAGTACTTC,CSAREPQGHVYEQYF
TRBV7-3,15,TRBJ2-3,NA,many,TGTGCCAGCAGCTTAGGGCAGGGTGTGGAAGGTACGCAGTATTTT,CASSLGQGVEGTQYF
TRBV6-2/TRBV6-3,16,TRBJ2-1,NA,once,TGTGCCAGCAGTTATCTAGCGGAGGGGGCTGGCAATGAGCAGTTCTTC,CASSYLAEGAGNEQFF
TRBV30,13,TRBJ2-2,NA,NA,TGTGCCTGGAGGAGGGGGGTGGTCGGGGAGCTGTTTTTT,CAWRRGVVGELFF
TRBV5-1,16,TRBJ2-5,NA,NA,TGCGCCAGCAGCTTGGCCGGGAACAGCCGGCAAGAGACCCAGTACTTC,CASSLAGNSRQETQYF
TRBV24-1,15,TRBJ2-6,NA,NA,TGTGCCACCTCACTGAGCAGATCTGGGGCCAACGTCCTGACTTTC,CATSLSRSGANVLTF
TRBV13,14,TRBJ2-3,NA,few,TGTGCCAGCAGCTTAAAATTTTATCCGGATACGCAGTATTTT,CASSLKFYPDTQYF
TRBV20-1,14,TRBJ2-3,NA,few,TGCAGTGCGATCGACAGGCCACCCCAGGATACGCAGTATTTT,CSAIDRPPQDTQYF
TRBV3-1,16,TRBJ1-6,TRBD1,NA,TGTGCCAGCAGCCAAGGTCAGACAGGGACCGCCTCACCCCTCCACTTT,CASSQGQTGTASPLHF
TRBV6-2/TRBV6-3,16,TRBJ2-6,NA,NA,TGTGCCAGCAGTTGGGAAACACCTTCTGGGGCCAACGTCCTGACTTTC,CASSWETPSGANVLTF
TRBV29-1,12,TRBJ2-7,NA,NA,TGCAGCGTTGTCGGCGGCTCCGACGAGCAGTACTTC,CSVVGGSDEQYF
TRBV27,15,TRBJ2-7,TRBD1,NA,TGTGCCAGCGGCGGTACCGGGACAGGGTTTTATGAGCAGTACTTC,CASGGTGTGFYEQYF
TRBV6-2/TRBV6-3,14,TRBJ2-5,NA,few,TGTGCCAGCCTTGACCGGCCAAGGGTCAATGAGCAGTACTTC,CASLDRPRVNEQYF
TRBV9,14,TRBJ2-1,TRBD1,NA,TGTGCCAGCAGGGCCTCCGGGACAGGGGACGAGCAGTTCTTC,CASRASGTGDEQFF
TRBV30,11,TRBJ2-3,NA,NA,TGTGCCTGGAGGCATACAGATACGCAGTATTTT,CAWRHTDTQYF